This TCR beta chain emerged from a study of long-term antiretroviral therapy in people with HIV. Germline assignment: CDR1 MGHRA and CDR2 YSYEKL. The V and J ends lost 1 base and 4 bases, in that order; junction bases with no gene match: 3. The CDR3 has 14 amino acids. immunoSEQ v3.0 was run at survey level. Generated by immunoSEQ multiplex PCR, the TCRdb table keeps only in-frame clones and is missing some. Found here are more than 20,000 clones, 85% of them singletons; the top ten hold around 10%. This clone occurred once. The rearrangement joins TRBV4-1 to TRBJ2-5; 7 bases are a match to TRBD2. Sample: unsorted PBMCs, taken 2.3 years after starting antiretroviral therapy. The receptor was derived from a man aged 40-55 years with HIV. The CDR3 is CASSQGPGGETQYF. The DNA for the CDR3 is TGCGCCAGCAGCCAAGGACCGGGGGGAGAGACCCAGTACTTC.